These 6 T cell receptor beta chains originate from one sample sequenced in a study of spatial heterogeneity in lung cancer. Study outcomes and limitations: Within tumors, counts of expanded alpha and beta TCRs tracked tumor mutation counts.

Described time point: sample taken at primary tumor resection. TCRdb fed the 5' RACE reads into MiXCR, producing one record per CDR3 protein. The sample yields 190 or so distinct CDR3 sequences, 28% seen once. These TCRs' antigens remain unknown. Here the sequenced sample was lung tumor tissue, taken at surgery. The source of these receptors is a male donor with early-stage non-small cell lung cancer.

On this clonotype itself: In a library made to pick up alpha chains, this beta chain is a stray read with a size that means little. J is TRBJ1-2 and V is TRBV18; TRBD1 aligns across 8 bases. The CDR3 consists of 14 residues. Germline V gene lookup returns CDR1 KGHSH and CDR2 LQKENI. Trimming cost V 6 bases and J 2 bases; bases outside gene matches: 5. The CDR3 DNA reads TGTGCCAGCTCGCTGGGACAGGAAAACTATGGCTACACCTTC. Its protein product is CASSLGQENYGYTF.

This clonotype was counted between two and nine times. This beta chain is an unintended read in a library built for alpha chains; its size means little. The chain links TRBV11-3 to TRBJ2-1; D might be TRBD2 (6 bases). CDR1 and CDR2 (germline): SGHNT, YENEEA. Trimming shortened V by 4 bases and J by 7 bases, and 20 bases separated the two germline ends. The CDR3 has 16 amino acids. DNA of the CDR3: TGTGCCAGCAGCTCCGGCGGGGAGAGGTCTGGAAATGAGCAGTTCTTC. Amino acids: CASSSGGERSGNEQFF.

As regards this clonotype: This beta chain represents an off-target read in a library built for alpha chains; its size is of limited meaning. The V call is TRBV4-1, the J call TRBJ2-5, with D maybe TRBD2 (5 bases). The CDR3 spans 13 residues. Trimming cost V 8 bases and J 5 bases, with 15 bases left between them. Germline assignment: CDR1 MGHRA and CDR2 YSYEKL. The CDR3 nucleotides are TGCGCCAGCGAGGGAGAGGGAAAGGAGACCCAGTACTTC. Amino acids: CASEGEGKETQYF.

About this clonotype itself: Since it is a stray read in a library aimed at alpha chains, this beta chain has a size that is not meaningful. The rearrangement joins TRBV10-3 to TRBJ1-1; D possibly corresponds to TRBD1 (5 bases). Germline values: CDR1 ENHRY, CDR2 SYGVKD. CDR3 length: 13 amino acids. Trimming took 8 bases from V and 1 from J, leaving 11 bases between them. The CDR3 coding sequence is TGTGCCATCGGGACGGGTCCGAACACTGAAGCTTTCTTT. Protein product: CAIGTGPNTEAFF.

A word on this clonotype: Since the library was made to target alpha chains, this beta chain is a stray read and its abundance is not meaningful. This sequence joins TRBV10-3 and TRBJ1-4, with 9 positions matching TRBD1. Germline V gene lookup returns CDR1 ENHRY and CDR2 SYGVKD. The V and J ends lost 6 bases and 0 bases, in that order; junction bases with no gene match: 5. This CDR3 contains 16 residues. CDR3 DNA sequence: TGTGCCATCAGCAAACAGGGGGCTGCAACTAATGAAAAACTGTTTTTT. It is translated as CAISKQGAATNEKLFF.

In regard to this clonotype: This beta chain was picked up by a library intended for alpha chains and is off target, so its count carries little meaning. The chain is built from TRBV27 and TRBJ1-2; no clear D gene. V gave up 7 bases and J gave up 8 bases, with 14 bases separating them. The CDR3 loop spans 12 amino acids. Germline lookup yields CDR1 MNHEY and CDR2 SMNVEV (reference sequence). The CDR3 DNA is TGTGCCAGCAAGGCGGAGGAGGGAGGCTACACCTTC. As protein: CASKAEEGGYTF.